This T cell receptor (beta chain) was sequenced for a study of T cells of healthy individuals. This clonotype was seen at least ten times. The germline V gene encodes CDR1 MDHEN and CDR2 SYDVKM. The CDR3 covers 13 residues. The V and J ends lost 7 bases and 4 bases respectively, with 13 bases between them. TCRdb independently ran MiXCR on the 5' RACE reads; one entry per CDR3 protein. Of more than 60,000 distinct CDR3 sequences detected, roughly 17% appear once; the ten largest clones hold around 4.5%. The J gene is TRBJ1-2, the V gene TRBV28; D not resolved. The sequence was obtained from a human donor in good health. The CDR3, as DNA: TGTGCCAGCATTCCCGCGGGGATCTATGGCTACACCTTC. As protein: CASIPAGIYGYTF.